The present T cell receptor (beta chain) was sequenced within a study of control samples from healthy donors and cancer patients. Produced via immunoSEQ multiplex PCR; TCRdb's table is partial and in-frame only. Of some 57,000 clones in the sample, 90% to 95% were seen once. This CDR3 is built from 14 residues. V dropped 0 bases and J dropped 2 bases, with 6 bases sitting between them. In germline, CDR1 is SGHRS, CDR2 YFSETQ. Sequenced material: blood. This TCR was recovered from a man aged 30-40 years in good health. The gene calls are TRBV5-1 and TRBJ2-1, with D unclear. The chain's CDR3 is CASSLDGAYNEQFF. For the CDR3, the DNA is TGCGCCAGCAGCTTGGATGGAGCCTACAATGAGCAGTTCTTC.